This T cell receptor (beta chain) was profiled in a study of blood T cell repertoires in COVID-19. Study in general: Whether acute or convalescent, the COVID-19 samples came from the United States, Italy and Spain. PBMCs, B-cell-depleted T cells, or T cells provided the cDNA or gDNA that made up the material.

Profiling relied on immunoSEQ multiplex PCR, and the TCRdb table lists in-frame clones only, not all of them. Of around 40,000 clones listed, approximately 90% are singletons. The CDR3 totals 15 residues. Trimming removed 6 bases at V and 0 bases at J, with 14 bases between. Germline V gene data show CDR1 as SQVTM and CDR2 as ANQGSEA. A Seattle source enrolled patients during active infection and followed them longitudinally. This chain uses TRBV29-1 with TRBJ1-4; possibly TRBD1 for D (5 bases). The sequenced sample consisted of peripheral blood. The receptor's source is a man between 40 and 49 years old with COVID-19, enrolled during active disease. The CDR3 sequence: CSVERGHATNEKLFF. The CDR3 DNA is TGCAGCGTCGAACGAGGACACGCAACTAATGAAAAACTGTTTTTT.